The clone carrying this T cell receptor beta chain was detected ten times or more. Its antigen remains unidentified. The cDNA came from 5'RACE with 10-nucleotide random UMIs. Each CDR3 protein is one row after TCRdb ran MiXCR on the 5' RACE reads. This table holds more than 55,000 distinct CDR3 sequences, around 24% found once. Time point in this sample: technical triplicate 2. Unsorted libraries were generated from 2 million PBMCs. These cells had been stored in RNAlater at -80 C. The entry originates in a study of neurological immune-mediated disorders. Study-wide findings and caveats: TCR clonal expansion peaked in HTLV-1-associated myelopathy patients and was lowest in multiple sclerosis patients. No CDR3 amino acid sequences were shared by expanded clones across subjects, suggesting private repertoires in all groups.

Germline V gives CDR1 SGHRS, CDR2 YFSETQ. With 5 bases clipped from V and 6 bases from J, the junction kept 13 bases outside the gene matches. The CDR3 length is 18 residues. The sequencing sample was made of PBMCs. The source is a man in his fifties or sixties with HTLV-1-associated myelopathy (HAM/TSP). J is TRBJ2-4 and V is TRBV5-1, with TRBD2 identical over 14 bases. This chain's CDR3 is CASSVAPGLAGDLNIQYF. In nucleotides, the CDR3 is TGCGCCAGCAGTGTGGCTCCGGGACTAGCGGGAGATCTAAACATTCAGTACTTC.